These T cell receptor beta chains were read from a single sample in a study of blood T cell repertoires in COVID-19. Profiled with immunoSEQ multiplex PCR; TCRdb holds only in-frame clones, not every one. The data show 150,000 to 200,000 clones, roughly 76% seen once. The sample comprised peripheral blood. The receptors here all came from a woman aged 40-49 years with COVID-19, enrolled during active disease. Each CDR3 is given with its conserved first and last residue. The D gene is left open where the match is weak. Size values are once, few and many counts, or a class for expanded clones, and some rows have none.

D gene: -
V gene: TRBV28
J gene: TRBJ2-1
clone size: -
CDR3 DNA: TGTGCCAGCAGGGATGGACTTGGGGTGAGCTCCTACAATGAGCAGTTCTTC
CDR3 protein: CASRDGLGVSSYNEQFF

D gene: -
V gene: TRBV7-9
J gene: TRBJ2-1
clone size: -
CDR3 DNA: TGTGCCAGCAGCGAGACCGAGCAGGGAAATGAGCAGTTCTTC
CDR3 protein: CASSETEQGNEQFF

D gene: -
V gene: TRBV27
J gene: TRBJ2-1
clone size: -
CDR3 DNA: TGTGCCAGCAGTTCACCGGGACACCAAGCCTACAATGAGCAGTTCTTC
CDR3 protein: CASSSPGHQAYNEQFF

D gene: TRBD2
V gene: TRBV11-2
J gene: TRBJ2-1
clone size: -
CDR3 DNA: TGTGCCAGCAGCGAGGGGACTAGCGGGAGTAATGAGCAGTTCTTC
CDR3 protein: CASSEGTSGSNEQFF

D gene: -
V gene: TRBV6-5
J gene: TRBJ2-2
clone size: -
CDR3 DNA: TGTGCCAGCAGTCTTGAGGGGGGGCGCCCCGGGGAGCTGTTTTTT
CDR3 protein: CASSLEGGRPGELFF

D gene: TRBD1
V gene: TRBV25-1
J gene: TRBJ2-1
clone size: -
CDR3 DNA: TGTGCCAGCAGTGGACAGGGCCACAATGAGCAGTTCTTC
CDR3 protein: CASSGQGHNEQFF

D gene: TRBD2
V gene: TRBV13
J gene: TRBJ2-2
clone size: few
CDR3 DNA: TGTGCCAGCAGCACCCTAGCGGGAGTTTCCGGGGAGCTGTTTTTT
CDR3 protein: CASSTLAGVSGELFF

D gene: TRBD2
V gene: TRBV5-1
J gene: TRBJ2-3
clone size: -
CDR3 DNA: TGCGCCAGCAACCCGGGACTAGCGGGAGTAGATACGCAGTATTTT
CDR3 protein: CASNPGLAGVDTQYF

D gene: -
V gene: TRBV20-1
J gene: TRBJ1-1
clone size: -
CDR3 DNA: TGCAGTGCGATGAGGAGGGCAAATGCTTTCTTT
CDR3 protein: CSAMRRANAFF

D gene: -
V gene: TRBV7-9
J gene: TRBJ1-4
clone size: -
CDR3 DNA: TGTGCCAGCAGCTTACGGGAATTGAGGGAAAAACTGTTTTTT
CDR3 protein: CASSLRELREKLFF

D gene: -
V gene: TRBV5-4
J gene: TRBJ1-2
clone size: -
CDR3 DNA: TGTGCCAGCAGCTTGGGACAGTCTTGGGGCTACACCTTC
CDR3 protein: CASSLGQSWGYTF

D gene: TRBD1
V gene: TRBV7-3
J gene: TRBJ1-5
clone size: once
CDR3 DNA: TGTGCCAGCAGCGCAGGGACAGAAGATTGTCAGCCCCAGCATTTT
CDR3 protein: CASSAGTEDCQPQHF

D gene: TRBD1
V gene: TRBV5-1
J gene: TRBJ2-5
clone size: -
CDR3 DNA: TGCGCCAGCAGCCGGACAGGGGCGGGTACAGAGACCCAGTACTTC
CDR3 protein: CASSRTGAGTETQYF

D gene: TRBD2
V gene: TRBV15
J gene: TRBJ2-1
clone size: -
CDR3 DNA: TGTGCCACCAGCAGATCCTTGGGGACTAGCGGGGGGTCGAATGAGCAGTTCTTC
CDR3 protein: CATSRSLGTSGGSNEQFF

D gene: TRBD1
V gene: TRBV5-4
J gene: TRBJ1-4
clone size: many
CDR3 DNA: TGTGCCAGCAGCCCCACCTCCGGGACAGGGCGTGAAAAACTGTTTTTT
CDR3 protein: CASSPTSGTGREKLFF

D gene: -
V gene: TRBV10-3
J gene: TRBJ2-7
clone size: -
CDR3 DNA: TGTGCCATCAGGCAGGAAGAAAACTCCTACGAGCAGTACTTC
CDR3 protein: CAIRQEENSYEQYF

D gene: -
V gene: TRBV3-1/TRBV3-2
J gene: TRBJ1-5
clone size: -
CDR3 DNA: TGTGCCAGCAGCCAAGGATTACAGGGTGGTCAGCCCCAGCATTTT
CDR3 protein: CASSQGLQGGQPQHF

D gene: TRBD1
V gene: TRBV14
J gene: TRBJ2-2
clone size: once
CDR3 DNA: TGTGCCAGCAGCAAACCGGGACAGGAAAGCACCGGGGAGCTGTTTTTT
CDR3 protein: CASSKPGQESTGELFF

D gene: -
V gene: TRBV7-2
J gene: TRBJ2-2
clone size: -
CDR3 DNA: TGTGCCAGCAGCCGGGGTTGGGAGTCTAGGGCCGGGGAGCTGTTTTTT
CDR3 protein: CASSRGWESRAGELFF

D gene: -
V gene: TRBV6-5
J gene: TRBJ1-1
clone size: -
CDR3 DNA: TGTGCCAGCAAAGGGCAGGGCACTGAAGCTTTCTTT
CDR3 protein: CASKGQGTEAFF

D gene: TRBD1
V gene: TRBV4-2
J gene: TRBJ2-3
clone size: -
CDR3 DNA: TGTGCCAGCAGCCATCCTCCGGGACAGGGAGGGGATACGCAGTATTTT
CDR3 protein: CASSHPPGQGGDTQYF

D gene: TRBD1
V gene: TRBV6-5
J gene: TRBJ1-4
clone size: -
CDR3 DNA: TGTGCCAGCATAAGGACAGGGAAAGAAAAACTGTTTTTT
CDR3 protein: CASIRTGKEKLFF

D gene: -
V gene: TRBV6-6
J gene: TRBJ1-5
clone size: -
CDR3 DNA: TGTGCCAGCAGCGGGAATGCGGCGAATCAGCCCCAGCATTTT
CDR3 protein: CASSGNAANQPQHF

D gene: -
V gene: TRBV28
J gene: TRBJ2-3
clone size: -
CDR3 DNA: TGTGCCAGCAAGGGGCCTGTATTCACAGATACGCAGTATTTT
CDR3 protein: CASKGPVFTDTQYF

D gene: -
V gene: TRBV29-1
J gene: TRBJ2-1
clone size: -
CDR3 DNA: TGCAGCGTTGATCCCCTGGGGAGCTCCTACAATGAGCAGTTCTTC
CDR3 protein: CSVDPLGSSYNEQFF

D gene: -
V gene: TRBV29-1
J gene: TRBJ2-7
clone size: -
CDR3 DNA: TGCAGCGTTGCCCACGGCTACGAGCAGTACTTC
CDR3 protein: CSVAHGYEQYF

D gene: TRBD1
V gene: TRBV7-9
J gene: TRBJ1-4
clone size: -
CDR3 DNA: TGTGCCAGCAGCGAGGGACAGGGAGAAAAACTGTTTTTT
CDR3 protein: CASSEGQGEKLFF

D gene: -
V gene: TRBV3-1/TRBV3-2
J gene: TRBJ1-2
clone size: -
CDR3 DNA: TGTGCCAGCAGCCCATCAGGGGACCTCTATGGCTACACCTTC
CDR3 protein: CASSPSGDLYGYTF

D gene: TRBD2
V gene: TRBV27
J gene: TRBJ2-7
clone size: -
CDR3 DNA: TGTGCCAGCAGTCGGACTAGCGGGATTTACGAGCAGTACTTC
CDR3 protein: CASSRTSGIYEQYF

D gene: -
V gene: TRBV15
J gene: TRBJ2-7
clone size: -
CDR3 DNA: TGTGCCACCAGCGTTATCCCCCCGGACAACGCTTACGAGCAGTACTTC
CDR3 protein: CATSVIPPDNAYEQYF

D gene: TRBD1
V gene: TRBV19
J gene: TRBJ1-2
clone size: -
CDR3 DNA: TGTGCCAGTAGTAACCAGGGGGCCTTTGGCTACACCTTC
CDR3 protein: CASSNQGAFGYTF

D gene: -
V gene: TRBV11-1
J gene: TRBJ2-1
clone size: -
CDR3 DNA: TGTGCCAGCAGCTTACCAGGGAAGAATGAGCAGTTCTTC
CDR3 protein: CASSLPGKNEQFF